This TCR beta chain stems from a study of shared clonotypes between healthy human individuals. CDR3 length: 15 residues. Germline loops: CDR1 GTSNPN, CDR2 SVGIG (reference sequence). The ends lost 2 bases at V and 0 bases at J; junction bases unmatched: 6. The table came from immunoSEQ multiplex PCR; TCRdb's copy has only in-frame clones and leaves some out. The profile shows over a million clones, under 80% of them singletons. Only Caucasian adults living in Nashville, Tennessee served as donors. The V and J genes are TRBV30 and TRBJ1-1; 7 nucleotides align to TRBD1. The sample was memory CD4+ T cells sorted from blood. Subset defined: CD45RA-negative fraction. The TCR originated in a man aged 18 to 35 in good health. CDR3 bases: TGTGCCTGGAGTTCTATCGGGACAGTGAACACTGAAGCTTTCTTT. This codes for CAWSSIGTVNTEAFF.